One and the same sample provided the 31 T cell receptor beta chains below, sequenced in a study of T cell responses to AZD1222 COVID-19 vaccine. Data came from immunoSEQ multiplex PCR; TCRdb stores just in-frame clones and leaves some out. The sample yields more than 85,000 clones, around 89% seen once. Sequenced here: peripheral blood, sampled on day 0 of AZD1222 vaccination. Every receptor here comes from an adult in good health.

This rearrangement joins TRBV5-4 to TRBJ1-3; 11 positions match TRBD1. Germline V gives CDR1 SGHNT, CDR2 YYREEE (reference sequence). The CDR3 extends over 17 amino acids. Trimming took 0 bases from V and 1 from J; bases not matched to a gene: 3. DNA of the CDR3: TGTGCCAGCAGCTTGGGGACAGGGGGCGCATCTGGAAACACCATATATTTT. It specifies CASSLGTGGASGNTIYF.

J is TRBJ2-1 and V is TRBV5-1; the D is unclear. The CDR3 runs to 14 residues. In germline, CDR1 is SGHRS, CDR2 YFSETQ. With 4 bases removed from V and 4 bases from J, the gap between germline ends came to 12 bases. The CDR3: CASSVGSPYNEQFF. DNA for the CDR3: TGCGCCAGCAGCGTGGGGTCACCTTACAATGAGCAGTTCTTC.

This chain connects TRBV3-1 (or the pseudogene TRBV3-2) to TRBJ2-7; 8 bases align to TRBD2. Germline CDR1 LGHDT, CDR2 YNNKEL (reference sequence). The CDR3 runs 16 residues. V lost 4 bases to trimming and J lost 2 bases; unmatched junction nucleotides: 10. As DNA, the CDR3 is TGTGCCAGCAGCCGCAGTAGCGGGGAGAAGACCTACGAGCAGTACTTC. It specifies CASSRSSGEKTYEQYF.

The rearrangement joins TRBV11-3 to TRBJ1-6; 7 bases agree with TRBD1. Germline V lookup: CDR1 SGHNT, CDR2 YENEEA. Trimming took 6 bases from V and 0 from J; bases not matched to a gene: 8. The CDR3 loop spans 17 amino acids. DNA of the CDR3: TGTGCCAGCAGTCGCACCCGGGACAGCTCCTATAATTCACCCCTCCACTTT. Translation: CASSRTRDSSYNSPLHF.

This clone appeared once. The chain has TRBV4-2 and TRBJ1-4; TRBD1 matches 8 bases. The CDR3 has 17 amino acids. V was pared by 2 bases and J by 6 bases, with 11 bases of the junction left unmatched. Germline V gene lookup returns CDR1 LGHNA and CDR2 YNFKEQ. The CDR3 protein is CASSQKATGAQDEKLFF. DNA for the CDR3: TGTGCCAGCAGCCAAAAAGCGACAGGGGCGCAGGATGAAAAACTGTTTTTT.

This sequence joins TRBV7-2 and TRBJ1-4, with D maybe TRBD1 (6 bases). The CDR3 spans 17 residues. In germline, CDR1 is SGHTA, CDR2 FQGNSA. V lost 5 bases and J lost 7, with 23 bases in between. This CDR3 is CASSGPPFQGHVEKLFF. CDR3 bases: TGTGCCAGCAGCGGGCCACCCTTTCAGGGACATGTTGAAAAACTGTTTTTT.

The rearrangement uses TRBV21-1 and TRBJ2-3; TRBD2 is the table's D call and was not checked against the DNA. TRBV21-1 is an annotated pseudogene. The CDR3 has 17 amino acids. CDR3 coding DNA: TGTGCCAGCACGAGTGAGAAGAGCGGGGGGGACACAGATACGCAGTATTTT. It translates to CASTSEKSGGDTDTQYF.

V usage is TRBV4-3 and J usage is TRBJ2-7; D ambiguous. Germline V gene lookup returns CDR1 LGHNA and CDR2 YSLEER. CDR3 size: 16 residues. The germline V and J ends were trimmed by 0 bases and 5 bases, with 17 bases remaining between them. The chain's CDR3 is CASSQDPVAPGHEQYF. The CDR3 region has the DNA TGCGCCAGCAGCCAAGACCCGGTTGCGCCCGGCCACGAGCAGTACTTC.

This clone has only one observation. Here the CDR3 reads CASSQYTEAFF. The CDR3 region has the DNA TGTGCCAGCAGCCAATACACTGAAGCTTTCTTT. The chain combines TRBV5-5 with TRBJ1-1; the D is unclear. Germline V gives CDR1 SGHKS, CDR2 YYEKEE (reference sequence). With 4 bases removed from V and 3 bases from J, the gap between germline ends came to 4 bases. The CDR3 is 11 residues long. Full variable domain (missing parts from reference TRBV5-5 and TRBJ1-1): DAGVTQSPTHLIKTRGQQVTLRCSPISGHKSVSWYQQVLGQGPQFIFQYYEKEERGRGNFPDRFSARQFPNYSSELNVNALLLGDSALYLCASSQYTEAFFGQGTRLTVV.

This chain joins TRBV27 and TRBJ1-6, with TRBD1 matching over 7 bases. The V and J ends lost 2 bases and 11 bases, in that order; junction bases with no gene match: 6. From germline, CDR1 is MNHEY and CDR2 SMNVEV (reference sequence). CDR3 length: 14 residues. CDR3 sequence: CASSLRQGGPPLHF. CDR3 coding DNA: TGTGCCAGCAGTTTAAGGCAGGGGGGTCCACCCCTCCACTTT.

This CDR3 is CASSPRTGKNTEAFF. In DNA, the CDR3 is TGTGCCAGCAGTCCCAGGACAGGCAAGAACACTGAAGCTTTCTTT. The chain joins TRBV6-5 to TRBJ1-1; 7 positions match TRBD1. The V gene end was trimmed by 5 bases and the J gene end by 1 base; junction bases not matched to a gene: 7. Germline assignment: CDR1 MNHEY and CDR2 SVGAGI. CDR3 length: 15 amino acids.

CDR3 bases: TGTGCCAGCGCTCTAACTGGAACTGAAGCTTTCTTT. It is translated as CASALTGTEAFF. J is TRBJ1-1 and V is TRBV28; D gene unclear. The V end was cut by 8 bases, the J end by 5 bases, with 12 bases between. The CDR3 covers 12 residues. From germline, CDR1 is MDHEN and CDR2 SYDVKM.

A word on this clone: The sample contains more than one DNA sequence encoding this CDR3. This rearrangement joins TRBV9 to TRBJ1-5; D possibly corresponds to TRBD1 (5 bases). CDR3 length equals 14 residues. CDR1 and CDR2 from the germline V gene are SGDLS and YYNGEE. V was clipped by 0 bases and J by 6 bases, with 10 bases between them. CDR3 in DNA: TGTGCCAGCAGCGTAGATGGGGCAGGTCAGCCCCAGCATTTT. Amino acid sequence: CASSVDGAGQPQHF.

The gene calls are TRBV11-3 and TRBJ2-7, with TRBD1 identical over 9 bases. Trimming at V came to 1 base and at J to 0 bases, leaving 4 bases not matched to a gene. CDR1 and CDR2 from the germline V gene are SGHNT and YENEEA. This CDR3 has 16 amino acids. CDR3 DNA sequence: TGTGCCAGCAGCTTAGCCGGGACAGGGATCTCCTACGAGCAGTACTTC. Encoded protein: CASSLAGTGISYEQYF.

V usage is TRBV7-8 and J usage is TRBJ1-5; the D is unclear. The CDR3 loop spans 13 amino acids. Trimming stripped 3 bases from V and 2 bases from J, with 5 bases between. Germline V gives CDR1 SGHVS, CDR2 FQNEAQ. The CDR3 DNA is TGTGCCAGCAGCTTGAGTGGCAATCAGCCCCAGCATTTT. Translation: CASSLSGNQPQHF.

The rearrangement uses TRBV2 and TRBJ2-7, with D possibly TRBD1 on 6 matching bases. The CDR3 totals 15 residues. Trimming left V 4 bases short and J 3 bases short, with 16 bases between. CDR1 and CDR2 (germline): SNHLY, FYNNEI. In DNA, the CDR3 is TGTGCCAGCAGTGCTGGGGGACAACCTTACTACGAGCAGTACTTC. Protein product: CASSAGGQPYYEQYF.

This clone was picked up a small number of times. CDR3 region: CASSEALEGPYTEAFF. CDR3 bases: TGTGCCAGCAGTGAAGCGCTTGAGGGTCCGTACACTGAAGCTTTCTTT. The chain couples TRBV6-1 to TRBJ1-1, with D hard to call. This CDR3 comprises 16 residues. Per germline, CDR1 MNHNS and CDR2 SASEGT. The V end was cut by 0 bases, the J end by 3 bases, with 14 bases between.

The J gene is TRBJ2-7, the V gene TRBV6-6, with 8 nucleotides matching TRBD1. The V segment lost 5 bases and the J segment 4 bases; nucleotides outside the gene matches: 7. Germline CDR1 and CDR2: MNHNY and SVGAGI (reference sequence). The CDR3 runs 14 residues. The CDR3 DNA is TGTGCCAGCAGTCAGCAGGGGGCGCATTACGAGCAGTACTTC. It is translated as CASSQQGAHYEQYF.

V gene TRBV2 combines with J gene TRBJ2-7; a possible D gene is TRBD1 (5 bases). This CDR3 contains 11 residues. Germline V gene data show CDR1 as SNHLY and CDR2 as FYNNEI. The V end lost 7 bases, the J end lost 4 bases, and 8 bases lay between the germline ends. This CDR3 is CASKGAYEQYF. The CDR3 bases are TGTGCCAGCAAAGGGGCATACGAGCAGTACTTC.

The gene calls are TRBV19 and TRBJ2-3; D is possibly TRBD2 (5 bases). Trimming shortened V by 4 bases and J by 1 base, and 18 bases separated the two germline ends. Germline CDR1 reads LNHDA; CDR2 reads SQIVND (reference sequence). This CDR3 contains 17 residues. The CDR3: CASSTNPGVSGTDTQYF. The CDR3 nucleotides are TGTGCCAGTAGTACAAACCCCGGGGTTTCTGGCACAGATACGCAGTATTTT.

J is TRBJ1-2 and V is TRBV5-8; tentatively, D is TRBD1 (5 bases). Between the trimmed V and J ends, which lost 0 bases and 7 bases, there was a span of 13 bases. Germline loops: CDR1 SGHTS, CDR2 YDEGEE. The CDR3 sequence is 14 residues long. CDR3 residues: CASSLEGRVSGYTF. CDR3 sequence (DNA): TGTGCCAGCAGCTTGGAGGGCAGGGTCAGTGGCTACACCTTC.

This CDR3 reads CASSRSDGYEQYF. The DNA of the CDR3 is TGTGCCAGTAGTAGATCGGACGGCTACGAGCAGTACTTC. J is TRBJ2-7 and V is TRBV19; D is unclear. V dropped 4 bases and J dropped 3 bases, with 10 bases sitting between them. CDR3 length equals 13 residues. CDR1 and CDR2 from the germline V gene are LNHDA and SQIVND (reference sequence). The entire variable domain, with the rest obtained from reference TRBV19 and TRBJ2-7, is as follows: DGGITQSPKYLFRKEGQNVTLSCEQNLNHDAMYWYRQDPGQGLRLIYYSQIVNDFQKGDIAEGYSVSREKKESFPLTVTSAQKNPTAFYLCASSRSDGYEQYFGPGTRLTVT.

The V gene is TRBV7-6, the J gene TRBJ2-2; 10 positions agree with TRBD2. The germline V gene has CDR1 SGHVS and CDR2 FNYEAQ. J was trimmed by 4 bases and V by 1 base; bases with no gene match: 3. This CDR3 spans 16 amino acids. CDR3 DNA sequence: TGTGCCAGCAGCTTAGGGGGGACTAGCGCCACCGGGGAGCTGTTTTTT. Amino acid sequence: CASSLGGTSATGELFF. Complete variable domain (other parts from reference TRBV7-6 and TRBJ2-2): GAGVSQSPRYKVTKRGQDVALRCDPISGHVSLYWYRQALGQGPEFLTYFNYEAQQDKSGLPNDRFSAERPEGSISTLTIQRTEQRDSAMYRCASSLGGTSATGELFFGEGSRLTVL.

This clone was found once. This CDR3 reads CASSHRDRPYEQYF. In DNA, the CDR3 is TGTGCCAGCAGTCACAGGGATCGGCCCTACGAGCAGTACTTC. V is TRBV2 and J is TRBJ2-7; a possible D gene is TRBD1 (6 bases). Trimming cost V 5 bases and J 2 bases, with 13 bases left between them. Germline V CDR1 and CDR2: SNHLY, FYNNEI. CDR3 length: 14 amino acids.

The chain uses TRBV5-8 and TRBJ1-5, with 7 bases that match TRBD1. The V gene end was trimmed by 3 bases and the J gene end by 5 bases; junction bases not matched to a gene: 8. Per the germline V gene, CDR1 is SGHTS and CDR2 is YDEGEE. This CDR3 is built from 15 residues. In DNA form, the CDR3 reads TGTGCCAGCAGCTCAGACAGGGTTGCTTATCAGCCCCAGCATTTT. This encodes CASSSDRVAYQPQHF.

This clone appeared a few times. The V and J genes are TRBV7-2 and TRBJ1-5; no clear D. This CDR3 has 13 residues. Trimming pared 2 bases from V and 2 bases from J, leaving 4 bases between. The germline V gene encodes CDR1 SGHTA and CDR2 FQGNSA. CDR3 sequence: CASSLRGNQPQHF. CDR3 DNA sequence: TGTGCCAGCAGCTTACGGGGCAATCAGCCCCAGCATTTT.

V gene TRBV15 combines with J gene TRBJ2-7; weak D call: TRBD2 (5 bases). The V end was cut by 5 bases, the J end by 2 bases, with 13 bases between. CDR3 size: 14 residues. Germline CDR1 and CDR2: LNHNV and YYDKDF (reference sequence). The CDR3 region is CATSAGWAPYEQYF. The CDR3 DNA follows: TGTGCCACCAGCGCGGGTTGGGCACCCTACGAGCAGTACTTC.

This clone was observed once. The CDR3 DNA sequence: TGTGCCAGCTCACCGGCCAGGTCAAGCTCTGGAAACACCATATATTTT. As protein: CASSPARSSSGNTIYF. This chain connects TRBV18 to TRBJ1-3; D gene uncertain. CDR1 and CDR2 (germline): KGHSH, LQKENI. The CDR3 sequence is 16 residues long. Trimming took 3 bases from V and 0 from J, leaving 12 bases between them.

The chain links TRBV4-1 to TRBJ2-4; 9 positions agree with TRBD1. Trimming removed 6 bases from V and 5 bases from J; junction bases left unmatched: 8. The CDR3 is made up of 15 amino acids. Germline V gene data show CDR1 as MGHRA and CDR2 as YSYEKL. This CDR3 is CASRLDRGAQNIQYF. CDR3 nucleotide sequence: TGCGCCAGCAGACTGGACAGGGGCGCCCAAAACATTCAGTACTTC.

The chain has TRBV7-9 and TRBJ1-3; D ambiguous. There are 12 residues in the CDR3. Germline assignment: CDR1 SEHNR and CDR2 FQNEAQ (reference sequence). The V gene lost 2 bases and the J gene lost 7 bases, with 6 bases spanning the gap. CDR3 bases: TGTGCCAGCAGCTTATACCTCAACACCATATATTTT. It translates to CASSLYLNTIYF.

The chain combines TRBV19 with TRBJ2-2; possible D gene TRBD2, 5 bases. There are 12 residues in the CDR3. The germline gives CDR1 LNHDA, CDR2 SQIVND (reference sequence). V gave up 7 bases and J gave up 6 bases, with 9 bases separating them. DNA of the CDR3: TGTGCCAGTATCGGGGTGGCCGGGGAGCTGTTTTTT. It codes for CASIGVAGELFF.